This TCR beta chain appears in the sequencing data of a study of cytomegalovirus exposure and HLA in healthy donors (dated 2017 in TCRdb). For the study in its entirety: An earlier analysis of some 620 of the donors reported approximately 300 Gb of sequence data and approximately 120 million unique TCR beta sequences obtained from around 170 million T cells. An early release that covered fewer than 750 HLA-typed donors contained around 300 gigabases of sequencing data and approximately 85 million unique TCR sequences. Of the roughly 400 genotyped donors, 70% to 90% were placed in the genetic ancestry cluster associated with self-reported Caucasian donors. The study aimed to test whether cataloging public T cell receptors could reveal signatures of past pathogen exposure. Using immunosequencing, the study profiled T cell repertoires from around 680 subjects and related those repertoires to cytomegalovirus serostatus. Besides the first cohort of 666 subjects, a separate validation cohort made up of over 100 different subjects was used. High-throughput TCR immunosequencing, statistical association of individual TCRs with disease status, and machine learning were combined to predict cytomegalovirus infection status. In a later analysis, previously published TCR beta repertoires from more than 500 donors were re-analyzed and high-resolution HLA genotyping was added so that TCR occurrence patterns could be studied. In the later analysis, no new phenotypic data were used to find candidate immune exposures; instead, reliance was placed on TCR beta sequences and their occurrence across donors. To decide whether each TCR beta V gene segment behaved as functional or pseudogenic, an earlier analysis of some 540 of the donors relied on high-throughput TCR beta sequencing. Donor age, sex, ethnicity and CMV serostatus were collected together with the repertoire data. A later genetic analysis used genome-wide SNP genotypes for about 60% of the roughly 670 donors, treating that subset as a discovery cohort. All discovery cohort repertoires had been generated on a single sequencing platform. HLA typing covered class I and class II loci at four-digit resolution. Typing coverage varied by locus: about 629-640 donors for A, B, C, DRB1 and DQB1; more than 500 for DQA1; more than 600 for DPA1; more than 450 for DPB1. Because of strong linkage in the cohort, roughly five DR-DQ haplotypes were treated as single units for association and clustering. Among some 410 genotyped donors of the cohort, an average of approximately 240,000 unique TCR beta nucleotide sequences was sequenced per donor, of which approximately 18% were non-productive.

The library came from the immunoSEQ multiplex PCR assay. The multiplex PCR relied on a mix of 60 forward primers for TCR Vbeta segments and 13 reverse primers for TCR Jbeta segments. The CDR3 region of rearranged TCR beta genes was amplified from genomic DNA by a multiplex PCR assay. The amplified TCR beta libraries were sequenced on the Illumina HiSeq System as 87-base-pair reads. In the paper's pipeline: A later analysis tallied roughly 78 million unique TCR beta chains across the 650 to 750 repertoires, and approximately 9.9 million of those chains were shared by two or more donors. To remove PCR and sequencing errors, raw reads were error-corrected and collapsed into unique sequences using a nearest-neighbor algorithm that merged closely related sequences. CDR3 sequences were aligned to IMGT reference sequences to assign V, D and J gene segments. For a sequence to be retained, at least a six-nucleotide match to both a V gene segment and a J gene segment was required. Rearrangements were called productive when the CDR3 lacked stop codons and stayed in frame with V and J; all others were non-productive. Following IMGT convention, CDR3 was defined as the stretch from the second conserved V-encoded cysteine up to the conserved J-encoded phenylalanine. Sequences without an unambiguous match to a single V gene segment were excluded from the earlier analysis of a few hundred of the donors. In an earlier analysis of several hundred of the donors, a V segment was called functional when productive rearrangements were above 56.7%, and segregating when the standard deviation between donors exceeded 5%. To diagnose cytomegalovirus status from the catalog of TCR beta chain sequences, a statistical classification framework was built. In a later analysis, TCR nucleotide sequences were compared against IMGT/GENE-DB human TR gene sequences so that V and J genes could be assigned. In a later analysis, CDR3 sequences and most-parsimonious VDJ recombination scenarios were assigned using the TCRdist pipeline. In a later analysis, every TCR beta chain was defined by the combination of its CDR3 amino acid sequence and its V-gene family, and reads without a unique V-gene family were dropped. A later analysis removed several hundred highly shared, low-generation-probability nucleotide sequences to deal with suspected cross-contamination and a sequencing artifact. In a later analysis, a clonal expansion index for each public chain was calculated from normalized within-repertoire ranks of inferred template counts. In a later analysis, generation probabilities were computed using a VDJ recombination model fitted to out-of-frame rearrangements, and the results were checked against IGoR. In a later analysis, TCR-TCR, TCR-HLA and TCR-CMV co-occurrence was scored with hypergeometric tests, and a repertoire-size bias correction was applied to TCR pairs. False discovery rates were estimated in a later analysis by permuting HLA or CMV assignments 20 times. In a later analysis, co-occurring TCRs were grouped using DBSCAN, and TCRdist sequence similarity was added for clustering within HLA-allele-positive subsets. Repertoires with fewer than 30,000 or more than 120,000 public chains, plus five repertoires with anomalous nucleotide sharing, were excluded from co-occurrence clustering. TCRdb carries this immuneACCESS record with in-frame sequences only. Its versions omit some clonotypes, under half of them owing to an unresolved V gene in the studies checked, with the rest unexplained. D and trimming were read from the DNA, whereas the V and J calls and clone size are those reported in that table. The sample table records under 150,000 clones; about 70% of these occur just once. Almost 4.5% of the sample comes from the top ten.

This clone has only a few counts. Its antigen remains undetermined. Per-nucleotide qualities are absent, and no much larger clonotype sits a single base away. V loses 0 bases, J loses 6 bases, and the germline ends lie 18 bases apart. The CDR3 starts with the cysteine, ends with the phenylalanine, and has 17 residues. Just the 51-base CDR3 DNA is kept, in frame starting at base 1. Sequences MNHEY (CDR1) and SMNVEV (CDR2) are obtained from the germline V gene (reference sequence). Summary of the overall study and its limitations: V-gene and J-gene trimming of TCR beta chains was associated with a missense DCLRE1C variant in a later genetic analysis, and the association was replicated in an independent cohort. While some public TCRs were present in many individuals, most TCR sequences turned up only very rarely across donors. In an earlier analysis of roughly 560 of the donors, most TCR beta V segments were observed in productive rearrangements about 90% or about 30% of the time, broadly matching IMGT annotations. The cohort was sequenced for TCR beta chains only, and without alpha or paired-chain data the features that could be detected were limited. Cytomegalovirus status was reported to be diagnosed by the classifier with high specificity and sensitivity in both the original and validation cohorts. A later analysis found that most CMV-associated TCR beta chains appeared HLA-restricted, with HLA associations seemingly driven largely by CMV exposure. Seventeen rarely observed V segments, including chromosome 9 orphons, were excluded from the earlier analysis of 550 to 700 of the donors because counts were too low. In a later analysis, some 17,000 TCR beta sequences were associated with specific HLA alleles at a false discovery rate of 0.05. Strong co-occurrence of HLA alleles, especially DR and DQ, made assigning TCR associations to individual alleles difficult. According to a later genetic analysis, donors in an Asian-associated ancestry cluster had fewer N-insertions in productive TCRs than the roughly 700-donor mean. A cluster of highly shared sequence variants was judged likely to represent a technical artifact of the sequencing pipeline. A total of some 180 TCR beta chains were listed by the study as associated with cytomegalovirus. In vitro tests confirmed that three of the cytomegalovirus-associated TCR beta chains recognize cytomegalovirus antigens. Correlated functional status among segregating V segments might be attributable to linkage disequilibrium, but an unknown experimental factor could not be ruled out. Because HLA typing was unavailable for some donors at each locus, only the typed subset was used in association tests. Immune exposure information for the cohort was limited to CMV serostatus. It was suggested by the authors that the approach could potentially be generalized to other disease states and immunological phenotypes. A further reported finding was that TCR beta sequences accurately predicted the HLA-A and HLA-B alleles for most subjects in the first cohort. In a later analysis, HLA-associated TCR beta chains showed more clonal expansion and lower generation probabilities than non-associated chains that were equally common. A later analysis reported that several top co-occurrence clusters appeared linked to parvovirus B19, influenza, CMV and Epstein-Barr virus. The presence/absence analyses assumed that sequencing depth was roughly uniform across donors, and that assumption may not be true. A later analysis found that TCR association rates varied across HLA loci, with DRB1 alleles showing the most associated TCRs and HLA-C alleles the fewest. Some IMGT-functional V segments, including TRBV6-2 and TRBV6-3, could not be told apart with the 87-base-pair reads, so those segments were excluded.

In total, roughly 670 healthy bone marrow donors made up the cohort. At the time of sampling, every cohort member was nominally healthy, though immune exposures that went unrecorded were likely present. The donor was CMV seronegative and belonged to the group of 350 to 400 seronegative cohort members. A peripheral blood sample was provided by each donor, and peripheral blood mononuclear cells were used for TCR beta sequencing. Genomic DNA extraction from the blood cell samples was performed with the Qiagen DNeasy Blood Extraction Kit. Here the chain combines TRBV27 and TRBJ2-1; matching of 5 bases hints at TRBD2 as the D gene. The sequenced material came from PBMCs. The sequence was collected from a man between 60 and 75 years old in good health and CMV-seronegative. This receptor has the CDR3 CASSLSMWAGGFNEQFF. The nucleotide sequence reads TGTGCCAGCAGTTTATCGATGTGGGCGGGCGGATTCAATGAGCAGTTCTTC.